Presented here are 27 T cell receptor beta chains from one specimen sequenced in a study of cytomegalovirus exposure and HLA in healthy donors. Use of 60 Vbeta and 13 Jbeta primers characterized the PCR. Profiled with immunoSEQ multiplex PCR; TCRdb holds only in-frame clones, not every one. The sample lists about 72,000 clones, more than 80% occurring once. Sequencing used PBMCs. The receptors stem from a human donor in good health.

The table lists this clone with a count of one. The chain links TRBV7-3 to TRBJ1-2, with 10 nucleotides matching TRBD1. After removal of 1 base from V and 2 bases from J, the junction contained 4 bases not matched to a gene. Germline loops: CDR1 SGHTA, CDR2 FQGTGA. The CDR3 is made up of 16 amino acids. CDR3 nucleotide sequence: TGTGCCAGCAGCTTAAACGCGGGACAGGGGAACTATGGCTACACCTTC. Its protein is CASSLNAGQGNYGYTF.

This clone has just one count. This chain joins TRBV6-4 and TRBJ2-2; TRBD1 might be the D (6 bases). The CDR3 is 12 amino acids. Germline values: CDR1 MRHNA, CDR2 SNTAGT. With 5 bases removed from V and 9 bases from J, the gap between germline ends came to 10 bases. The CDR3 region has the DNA TGTGCCAGCAGTTGGACAGTCTGGGAGCTGTTTTTT. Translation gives CASSWTVWELFF.

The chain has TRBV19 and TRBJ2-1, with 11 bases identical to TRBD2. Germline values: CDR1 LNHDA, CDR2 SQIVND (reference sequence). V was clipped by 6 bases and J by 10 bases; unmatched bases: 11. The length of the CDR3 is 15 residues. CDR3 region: CASSTFSGGAGEQFF. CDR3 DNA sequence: TGTGCCAGTAGCACTTTTAGCGGGGGGGCCGGGGAGCAGTTCTTC.

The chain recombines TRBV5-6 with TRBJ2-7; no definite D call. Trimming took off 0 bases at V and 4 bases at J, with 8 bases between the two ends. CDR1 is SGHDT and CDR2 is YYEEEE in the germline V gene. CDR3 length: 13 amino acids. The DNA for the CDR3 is TGTGCCAGCAGCTTGGGAAGCTTTTACGAGCAGTACTTC. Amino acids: CASSLGSFYEQYF.

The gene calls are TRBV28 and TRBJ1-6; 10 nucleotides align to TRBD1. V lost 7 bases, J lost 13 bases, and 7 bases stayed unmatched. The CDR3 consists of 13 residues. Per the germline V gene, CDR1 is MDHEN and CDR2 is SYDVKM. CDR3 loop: CASKTGGEFPLHF. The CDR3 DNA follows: TGTGCCAGCAAGACAGGGGGCGAGTTTCCCCTCCACTTT.

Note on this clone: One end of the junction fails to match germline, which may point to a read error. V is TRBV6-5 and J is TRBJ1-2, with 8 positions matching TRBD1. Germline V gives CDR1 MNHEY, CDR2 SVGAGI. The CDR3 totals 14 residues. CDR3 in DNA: TGTGCCAGCAGACCCTCAGGGGGCTGGGATGGCTACCCCTTC. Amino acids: CASRPSGGWDGYPF.

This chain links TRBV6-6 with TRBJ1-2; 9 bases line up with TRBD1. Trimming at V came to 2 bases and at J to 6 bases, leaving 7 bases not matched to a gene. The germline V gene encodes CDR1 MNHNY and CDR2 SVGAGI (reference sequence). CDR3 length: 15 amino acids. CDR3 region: CASSYGDRGRNGYTF. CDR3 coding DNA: TGTGCCAGCAGTTACGGAGACAGGGGGAGGAATGGCTACACCTTC.

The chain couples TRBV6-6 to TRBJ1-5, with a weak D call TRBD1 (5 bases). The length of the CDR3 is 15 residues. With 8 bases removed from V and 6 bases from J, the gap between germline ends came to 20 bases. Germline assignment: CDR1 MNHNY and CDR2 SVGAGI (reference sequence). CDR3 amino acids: CASVGFFGGGQPQHF. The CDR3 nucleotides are TGTGCCAGCGTAGGTTTTTTTGGGGGAGGTCAGCCCCAGCATTTT.

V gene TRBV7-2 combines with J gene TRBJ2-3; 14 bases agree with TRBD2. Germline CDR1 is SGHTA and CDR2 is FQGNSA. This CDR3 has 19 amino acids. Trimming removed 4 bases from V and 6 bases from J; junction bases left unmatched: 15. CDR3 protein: CASSSEPPGLAGALDTQYF. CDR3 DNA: TGTGCCAGCAGCTCAGAACCTCCGGGACTAGCGGGGGCTCTGGATACGCAGTATTTT.

CDR3 protein: CASRTNRQVVLGYTF. CDR3 bases: TGTGCCAGCAGGACCAATAGACAGGTGGTGCTTGGCTACACCTTC. The chain is built from TRBV6-5 and TRBJ1-2; D might be TRBD1 (6 bases). Germline CDR1 is MNHEY and CDR2 is SVGAGI. CDR3 size: 15 residues. Trimming pared 6 bases from V and 7 bases from J, leaving 21 bases between.

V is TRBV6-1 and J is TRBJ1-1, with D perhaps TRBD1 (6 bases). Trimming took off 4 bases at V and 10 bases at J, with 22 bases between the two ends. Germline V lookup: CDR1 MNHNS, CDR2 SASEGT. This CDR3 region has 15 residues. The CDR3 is CASSGRPFEGDRAFF. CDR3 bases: TGTGCCAGCAGTGGCCGACCTTTTGAGGGGGATCGAGCTTTCTTT.

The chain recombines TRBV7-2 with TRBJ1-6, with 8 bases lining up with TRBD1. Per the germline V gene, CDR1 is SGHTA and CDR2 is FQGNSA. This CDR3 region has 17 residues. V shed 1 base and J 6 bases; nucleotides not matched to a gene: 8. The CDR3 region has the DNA TGTGCCAGCAGCTTAGGGGGCTCAGGGGGCCTTAATTCACCCCTCCACTTT. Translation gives CASSLGGSGGLNSPLHF.

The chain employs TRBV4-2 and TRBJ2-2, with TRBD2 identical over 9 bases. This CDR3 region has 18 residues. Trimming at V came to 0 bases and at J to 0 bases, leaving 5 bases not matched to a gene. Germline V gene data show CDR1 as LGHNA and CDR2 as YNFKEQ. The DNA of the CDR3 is TGTGCCAGCAGCCAAGAATTAGCGGGGGAGACGAACACCGGGGAGCTGTTTTTT. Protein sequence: CASSQELAGETNTGELFF.

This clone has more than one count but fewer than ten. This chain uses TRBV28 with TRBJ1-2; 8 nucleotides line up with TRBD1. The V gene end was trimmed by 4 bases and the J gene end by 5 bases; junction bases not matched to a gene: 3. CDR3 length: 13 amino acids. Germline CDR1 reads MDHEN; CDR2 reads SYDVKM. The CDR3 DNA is TGTGCCAGCAGTTCGGGACAGGAATATGGCTACACCTTC. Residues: CASSSGQEYGYTF.

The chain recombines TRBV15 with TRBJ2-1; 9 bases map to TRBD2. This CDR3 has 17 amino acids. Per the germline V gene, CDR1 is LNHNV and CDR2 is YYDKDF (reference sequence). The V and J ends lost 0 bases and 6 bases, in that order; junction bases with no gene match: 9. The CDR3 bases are TGTGCCACCAGCAGAGATATAGGAGCGGGGGGTTTCAATGAGCAGTTCTTC. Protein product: CATSRDIGAGGFNEQFF.

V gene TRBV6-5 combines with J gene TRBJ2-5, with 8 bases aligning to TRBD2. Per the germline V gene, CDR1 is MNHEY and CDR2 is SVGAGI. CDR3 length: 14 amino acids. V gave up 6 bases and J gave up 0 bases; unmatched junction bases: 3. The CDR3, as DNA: TGTGCCAGCAGACCGGGGGGGTACCAAGAGACCCAGTACTTC. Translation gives CASRPGGYQETQYF.

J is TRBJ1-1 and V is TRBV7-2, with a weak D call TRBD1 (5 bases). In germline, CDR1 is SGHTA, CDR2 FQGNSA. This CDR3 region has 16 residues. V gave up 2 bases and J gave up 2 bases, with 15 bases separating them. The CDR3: CASSLTFSRVNTEAFF. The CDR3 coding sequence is TGTGCCAGCAGCTTAACATTTAGCAGGGTAAACACTGAAGCTTTCTTT.

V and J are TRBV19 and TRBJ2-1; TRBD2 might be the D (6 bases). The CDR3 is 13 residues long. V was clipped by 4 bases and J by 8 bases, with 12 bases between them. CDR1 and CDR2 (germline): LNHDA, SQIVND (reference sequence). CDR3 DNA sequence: TGTGCCAGTAGTAGGGGACCGGGGGATGAGCAGTTCTTC. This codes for CASSRGPGDEQFF. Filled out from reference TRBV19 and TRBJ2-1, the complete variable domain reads DGGITQSPKYLFRKEGQNVTLSCEQNLNHDAMYWYRQDPGQGLRLIYYSQIVNDFQKGDIAEGYSVSREKKESFPLTVTSAQKNPTAFYLCASSRGPGDEQFFGPGTRLTVL.

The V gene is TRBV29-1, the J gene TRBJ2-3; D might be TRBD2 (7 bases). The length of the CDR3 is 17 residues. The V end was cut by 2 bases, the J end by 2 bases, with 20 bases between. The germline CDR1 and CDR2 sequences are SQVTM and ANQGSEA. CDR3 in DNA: TGCAGCGTTGAAAGGACCGGCGGGGGCCCCTCCACAGATACGCAGTATTTT. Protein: CSVERTGGGPSTDTQYF.

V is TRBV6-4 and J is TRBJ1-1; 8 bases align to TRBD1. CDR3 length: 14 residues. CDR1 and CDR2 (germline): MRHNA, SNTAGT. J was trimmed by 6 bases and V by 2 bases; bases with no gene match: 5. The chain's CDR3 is CASSDGAGGPEAFF. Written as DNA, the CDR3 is TGTGCCAGCAGTGACGGAGCAGGGGGCCCTGAAGCTTTCTTT.

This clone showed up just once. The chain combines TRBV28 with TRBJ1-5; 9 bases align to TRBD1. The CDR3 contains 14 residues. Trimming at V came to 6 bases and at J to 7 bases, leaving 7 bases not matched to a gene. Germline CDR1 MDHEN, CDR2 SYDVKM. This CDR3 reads CASRTGGNGQPQHF. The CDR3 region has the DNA TGTGCCAGCAGGACAGGGGGGAACGGACAGCCCCAGCATTTT.

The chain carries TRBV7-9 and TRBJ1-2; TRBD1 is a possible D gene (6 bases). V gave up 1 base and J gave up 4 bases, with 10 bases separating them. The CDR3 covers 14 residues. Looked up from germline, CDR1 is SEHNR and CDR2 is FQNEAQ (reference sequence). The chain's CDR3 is CASSLDGQPYGYTF. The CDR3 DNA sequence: TGTGCCAGCAGCTTAGATGGACAGCCCTATGGCTACACCTTC.

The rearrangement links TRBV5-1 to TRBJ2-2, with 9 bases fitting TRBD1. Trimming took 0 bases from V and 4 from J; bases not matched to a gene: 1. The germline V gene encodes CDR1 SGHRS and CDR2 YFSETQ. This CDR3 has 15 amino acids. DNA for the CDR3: TGCGCCAGCAGCTTGGCACAGGGGGCCACCGGGGAGCTGTTTTTT. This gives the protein CASSLAQGATGELFF.

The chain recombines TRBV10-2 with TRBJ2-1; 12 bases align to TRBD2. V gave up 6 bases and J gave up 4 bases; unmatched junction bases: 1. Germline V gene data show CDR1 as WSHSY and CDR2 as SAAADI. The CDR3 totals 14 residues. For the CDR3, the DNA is TGCGCCAGCAGGACTAGCGGGGGATACAATGAGCAGTTCTTC. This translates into CASRTSGGYNEQFF.

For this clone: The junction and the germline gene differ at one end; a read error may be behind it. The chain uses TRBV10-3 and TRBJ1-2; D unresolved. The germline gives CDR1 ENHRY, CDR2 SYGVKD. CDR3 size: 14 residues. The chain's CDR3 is CAISGVGREYGYPF. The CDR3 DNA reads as TGTGCCATCAGTGGGGTAGGGCGGGAGTATGGCTACCCCTTC.

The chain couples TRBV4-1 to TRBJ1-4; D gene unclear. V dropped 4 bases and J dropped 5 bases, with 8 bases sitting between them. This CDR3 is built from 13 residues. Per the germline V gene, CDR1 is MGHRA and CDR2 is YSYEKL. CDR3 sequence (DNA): TGCGCCAGCAGCCCCCCCGTAAATGAAAAACTGTTTTTT. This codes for CASSPPVNEKLFF.

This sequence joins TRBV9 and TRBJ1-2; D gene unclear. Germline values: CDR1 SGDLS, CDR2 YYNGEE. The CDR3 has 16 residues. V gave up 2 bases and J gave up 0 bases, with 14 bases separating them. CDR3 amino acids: CASSVSRSPSNYGYTF. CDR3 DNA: TGTGCCAGCAGCGTTTCCCGGTCTCCTTCTAACTATGGCTACACCTTC.